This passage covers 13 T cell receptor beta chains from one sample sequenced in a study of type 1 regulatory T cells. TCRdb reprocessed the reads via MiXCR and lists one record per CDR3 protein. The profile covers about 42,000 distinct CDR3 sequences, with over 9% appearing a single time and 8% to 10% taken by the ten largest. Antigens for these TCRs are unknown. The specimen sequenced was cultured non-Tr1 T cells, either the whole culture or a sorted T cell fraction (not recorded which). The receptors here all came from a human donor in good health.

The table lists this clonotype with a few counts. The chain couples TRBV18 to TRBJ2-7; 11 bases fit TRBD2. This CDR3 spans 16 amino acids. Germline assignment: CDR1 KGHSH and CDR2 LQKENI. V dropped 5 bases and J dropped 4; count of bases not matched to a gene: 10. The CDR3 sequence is CASSVTAGTSGYEQYF. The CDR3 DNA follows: TGTGCCAGCTCAGTTACTGCCGGGACTAGCGGTTACGAGCAGTACTTC.

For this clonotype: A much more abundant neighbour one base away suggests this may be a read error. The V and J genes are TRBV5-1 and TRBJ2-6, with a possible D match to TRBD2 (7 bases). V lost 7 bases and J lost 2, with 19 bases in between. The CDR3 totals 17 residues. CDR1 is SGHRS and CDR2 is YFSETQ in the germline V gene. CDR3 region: CASGSVGGRTGANVLTF. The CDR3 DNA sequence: TGCGCCAGCGGCTCGGTGGGGGGGCGAACTGGGGCCAACGTCCTGACTTTC.

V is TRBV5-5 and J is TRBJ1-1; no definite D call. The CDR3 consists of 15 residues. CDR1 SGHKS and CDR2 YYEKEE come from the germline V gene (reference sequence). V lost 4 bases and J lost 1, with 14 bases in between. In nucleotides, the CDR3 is TGTGCCAGCAGCCACTACGACCGTGAGAACACTGAAGCTTTCTTT. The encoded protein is CASSHYDRENTEAFF.

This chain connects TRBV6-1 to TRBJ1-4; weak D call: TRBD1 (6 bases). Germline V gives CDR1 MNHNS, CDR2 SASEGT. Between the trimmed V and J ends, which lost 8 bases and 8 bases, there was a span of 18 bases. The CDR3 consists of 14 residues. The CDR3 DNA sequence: TGTGCCAGCGGGGGTAGGGGGATTGGGGAAAAACTGTTTTTT. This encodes CASGGRGIGEKLFF.

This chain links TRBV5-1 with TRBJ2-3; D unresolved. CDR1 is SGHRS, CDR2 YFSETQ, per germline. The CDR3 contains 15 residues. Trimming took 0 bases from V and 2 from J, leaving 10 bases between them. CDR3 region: CASSLGLVITDTQYF. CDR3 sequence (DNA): TGCGCCAGCAGCTTGGGACTGGTGATCACAGATACGCAGTATTTT. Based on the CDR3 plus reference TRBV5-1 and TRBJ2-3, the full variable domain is KAGVTQTPRYLIKTRGQQVTLSCSPISGHRSVSWYQQTPGQGLQFLFEYFSETQRNKGNFPGRFSGRQFSNSRSEMNVSTLELGDSALYLCASSLGLVITDTQYFGPGTRLTVL.

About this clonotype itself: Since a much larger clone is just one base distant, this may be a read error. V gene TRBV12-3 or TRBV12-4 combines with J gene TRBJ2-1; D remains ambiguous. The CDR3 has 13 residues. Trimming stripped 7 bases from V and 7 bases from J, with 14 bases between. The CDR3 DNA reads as TGTGCCAGCAATGAGAGGCCTAGAAATGAGCAGTTCTTC. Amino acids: CASNERPRNEQFF.

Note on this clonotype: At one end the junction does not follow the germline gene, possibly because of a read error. CDR3 sequence (DNA): TGTGCCAGCAGTTTAACAACGGGGACAGATACACAGTATTTT. Its protein product is CASSLTTGTDTQYF. This chain joins TRBV12-3 or TRBV12-4 and TRBJ2-3, with 7 positions matching TRBD1. This CDR3 comprises 14 residues.

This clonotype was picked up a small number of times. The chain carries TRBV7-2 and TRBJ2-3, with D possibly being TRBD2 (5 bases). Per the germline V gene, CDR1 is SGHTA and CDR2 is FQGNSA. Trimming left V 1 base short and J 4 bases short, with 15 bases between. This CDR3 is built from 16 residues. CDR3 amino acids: CASSLGVWRVADTQYF. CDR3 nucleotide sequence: TGTGCCAGCAGCTTAGGTGTCTGGCGGGTCGCAGATACGCAGTATTTT.

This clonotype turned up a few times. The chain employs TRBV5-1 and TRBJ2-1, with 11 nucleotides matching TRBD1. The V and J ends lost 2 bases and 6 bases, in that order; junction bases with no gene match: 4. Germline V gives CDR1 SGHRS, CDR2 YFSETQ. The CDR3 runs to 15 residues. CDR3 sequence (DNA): TGCGCCAGCAGCTTAGGGACAGGGGGATCCAATGAGCAGTTCTTC. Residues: CASSLGTGGSNEQFF.

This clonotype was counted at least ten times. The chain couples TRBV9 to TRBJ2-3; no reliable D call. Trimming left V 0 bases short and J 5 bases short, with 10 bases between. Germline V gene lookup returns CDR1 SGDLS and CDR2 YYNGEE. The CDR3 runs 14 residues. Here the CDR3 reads CASSVGPVQDTQYF. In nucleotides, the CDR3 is TGTGCCAGCAGCGTAGGCCCAGTCCAAGATACGCAGTATTTT.

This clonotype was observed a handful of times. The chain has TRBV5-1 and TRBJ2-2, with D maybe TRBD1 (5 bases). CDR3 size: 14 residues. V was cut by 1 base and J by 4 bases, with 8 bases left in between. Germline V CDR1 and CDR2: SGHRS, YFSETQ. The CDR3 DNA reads TGCGCCAGCAGCTTGCTTGACAGCACCGGGGAGCTGTTTTTT. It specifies CASSLLDSTGELFF.

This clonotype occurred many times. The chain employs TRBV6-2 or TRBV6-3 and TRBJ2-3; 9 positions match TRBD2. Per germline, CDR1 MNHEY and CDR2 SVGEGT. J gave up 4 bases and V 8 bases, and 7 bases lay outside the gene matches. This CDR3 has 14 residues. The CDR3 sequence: CASFLGLASDTQYF. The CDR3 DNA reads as TGTGCCAGCTTCCTGGGACTAGCATCAGATACGCAGTATTTT.

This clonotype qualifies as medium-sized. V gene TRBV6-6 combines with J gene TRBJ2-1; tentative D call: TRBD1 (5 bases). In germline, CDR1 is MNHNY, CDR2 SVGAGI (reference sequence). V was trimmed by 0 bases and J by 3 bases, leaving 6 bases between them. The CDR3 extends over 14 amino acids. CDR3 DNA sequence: TGTGCCAGCAGTTACTCCAGGGTCTACAATGAGCAGTTCTTC. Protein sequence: CASSYSRVYNEQFF.